What follows is one T cell receptor (beta chain) and its context. Its antigen is undetermined. PBMCs stemmed from about 9.7 ml fresh peripheral blood. The CDR3 extends over 13 amino acids. Germline-derived CDR1 and CDR2 are WNHNN and SYGVQD (reference sequence). Trimming removed 3 bases from V and 5 bases from J, with 8 bases in between. The data are from a study of T cells in Graves' hyperthyroidism and ophthalmopathy. For the study at large: Peripheral blood was secured at the point of initial diagnosis, before any treatment. Study findings and constraints: Through a model of 13 V-J features, ophthalmopathy was separated from stable hyperthyroidism. Before onset, ophthalmopathy was predicted by the model a median 6.5 months earlier.

RNA transcripts gave rise to amplified TCR beta CDR3 regions. Using the HTBI primer set, a first-round RT-PCR was run on the TCR CDR3. TCRdb re-called the multiplex PCR reads through MiXCR, storing one row per CDR3 protein. The sample shows hundreds of thousands of distinct CDR3 sequences, 24% of them seen only once. The chain combines TRBV10-1 with TRBJ2-4; the D is unclear. Sequencing was done on a sample of blood. The TCR was taken from a woman under 40 with Graves' ophthalmopathy. CDR3 sequence: CASSDRLENIQYF. CDR3 DNA sequence: TGCGCCAGCAGTGACCGGTTGGAAAACATTCAGTACTTC.